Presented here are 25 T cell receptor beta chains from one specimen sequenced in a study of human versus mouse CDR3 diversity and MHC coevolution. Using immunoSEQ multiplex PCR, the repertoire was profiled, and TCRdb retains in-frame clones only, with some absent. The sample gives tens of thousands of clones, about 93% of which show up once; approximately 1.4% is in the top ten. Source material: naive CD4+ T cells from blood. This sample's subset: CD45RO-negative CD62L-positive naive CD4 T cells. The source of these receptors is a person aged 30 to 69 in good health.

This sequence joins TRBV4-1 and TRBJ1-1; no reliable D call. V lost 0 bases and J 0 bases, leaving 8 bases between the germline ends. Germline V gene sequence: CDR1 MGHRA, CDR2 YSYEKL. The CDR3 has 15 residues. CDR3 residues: CASSQETTMNTEAFF. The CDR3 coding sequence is TGCGCCAGCAGCCAAGAGACAACCATGAACACTGAAGCTTTCTTT.

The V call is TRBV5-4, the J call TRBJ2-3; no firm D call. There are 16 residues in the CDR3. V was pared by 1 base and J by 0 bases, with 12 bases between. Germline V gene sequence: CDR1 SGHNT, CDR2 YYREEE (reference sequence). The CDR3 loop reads CASSLFLAGSTDTQYF. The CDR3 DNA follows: TGTGCCAGCAGCTTGTTTTTAGCTGGGAGCACAGATACGCAGTATTTT.

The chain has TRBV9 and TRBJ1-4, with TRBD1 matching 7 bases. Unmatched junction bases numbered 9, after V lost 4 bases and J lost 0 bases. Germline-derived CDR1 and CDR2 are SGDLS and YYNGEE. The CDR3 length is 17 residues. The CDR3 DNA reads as TGTGCCAGCAGCCCATCGACAGGGTTGGCAACTAATGAAAAACTGTTTTTT. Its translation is CASSPSTGLATNEKLFF.

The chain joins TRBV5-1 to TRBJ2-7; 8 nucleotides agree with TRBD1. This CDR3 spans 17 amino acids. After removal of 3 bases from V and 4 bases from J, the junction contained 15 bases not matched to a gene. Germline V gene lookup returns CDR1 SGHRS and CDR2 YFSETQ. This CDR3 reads CASSYSDRGSVGYEQYF. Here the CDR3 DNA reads TGCGCCAGCAGCTATAGCGACAGGGGTTCCGTGGGATACGAGCAGTACTTC.

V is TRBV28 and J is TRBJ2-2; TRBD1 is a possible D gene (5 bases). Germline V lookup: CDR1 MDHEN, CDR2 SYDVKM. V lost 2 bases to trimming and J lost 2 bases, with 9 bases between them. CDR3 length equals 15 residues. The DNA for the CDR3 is TGTGCCAGCAGTTTAACGACAGCTAACACCGGGGAGCTGTTTTTT. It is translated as CASSLTTANTGELFF.

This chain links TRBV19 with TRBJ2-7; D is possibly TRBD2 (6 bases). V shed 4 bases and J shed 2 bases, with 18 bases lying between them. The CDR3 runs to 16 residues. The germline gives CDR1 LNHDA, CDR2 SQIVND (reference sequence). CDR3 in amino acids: CASSTLAVTGAYEQYF. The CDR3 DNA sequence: TGTGCCAGTAGTACCTTAGCGGTAACAGGCGCCTACGAGCAGTACTTC.

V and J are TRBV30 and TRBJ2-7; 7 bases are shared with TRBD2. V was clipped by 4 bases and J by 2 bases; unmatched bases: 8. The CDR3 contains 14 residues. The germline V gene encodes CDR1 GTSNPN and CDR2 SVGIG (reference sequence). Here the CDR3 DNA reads TGTGCCTGGAAGTTTCCGGGGGGAACCTACGAGCAGTACTTC. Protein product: CAWKFPGGTYEQYF.

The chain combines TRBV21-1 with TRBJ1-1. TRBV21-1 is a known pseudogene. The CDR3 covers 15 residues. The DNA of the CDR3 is TGTGCCAGCAGCAAAGTGCGGGGCATGAACACTGAAGCTTTCTTT. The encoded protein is CASSKVRGMNTEAFF.

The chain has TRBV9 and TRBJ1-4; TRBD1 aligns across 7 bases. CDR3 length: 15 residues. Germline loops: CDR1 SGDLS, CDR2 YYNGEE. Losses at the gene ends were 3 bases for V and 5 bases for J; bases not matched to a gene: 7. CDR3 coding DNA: TGTGCCAGCAGCGGAGGGGGACAGCGAAATGAAAAACTGTTTTTT. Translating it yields CASSGGGQRNEKLFF.

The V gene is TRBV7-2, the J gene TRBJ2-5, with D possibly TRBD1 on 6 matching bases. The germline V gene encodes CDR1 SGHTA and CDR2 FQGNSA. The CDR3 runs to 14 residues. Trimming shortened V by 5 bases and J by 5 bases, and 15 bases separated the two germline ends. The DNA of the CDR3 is TGTGCCAGCAGCCCTCGACAGGTCTCCGAGACCCAGTACTTC. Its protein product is CASSPRQVSETQYF.

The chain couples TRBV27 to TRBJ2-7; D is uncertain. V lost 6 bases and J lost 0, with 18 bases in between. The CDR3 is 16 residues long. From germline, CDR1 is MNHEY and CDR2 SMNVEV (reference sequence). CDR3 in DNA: TGTGCCAGCAGAATAACTCCCAATCCACCCTCCTACGAGCAGTACTTC. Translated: CASRITPNPPSYEQYF.

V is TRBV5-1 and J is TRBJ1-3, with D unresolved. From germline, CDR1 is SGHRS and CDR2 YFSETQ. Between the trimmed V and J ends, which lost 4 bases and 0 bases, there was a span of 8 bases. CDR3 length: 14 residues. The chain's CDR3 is CASSPTYSGNTIYF. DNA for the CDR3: TGCGCCAGCAGCCCCACATACTCTGGAAACACCATATATTTT. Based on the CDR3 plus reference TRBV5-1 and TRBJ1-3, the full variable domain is KAGVTQTPRYLIKTRGQQVTLSCSPISGHRSVSWYQQTPGQGLQFLFEYFSETQRNKGNFPGRFSGRQFSNSRSEMNVSTLELGDSALYLCASSPTYSGNTIYFGEGSWLTVV.

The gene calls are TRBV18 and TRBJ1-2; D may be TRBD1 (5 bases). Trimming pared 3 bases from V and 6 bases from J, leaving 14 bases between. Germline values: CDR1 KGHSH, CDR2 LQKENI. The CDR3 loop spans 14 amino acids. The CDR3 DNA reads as TGTGCCAGCTCACCGGGCCAGGGAGGACATGGCTACACCTTC. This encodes CASSPGQGGHGYTF. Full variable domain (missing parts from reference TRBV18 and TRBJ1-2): NAGVMQNPRHLVRRRGQEARLRCSPMKGHSHVYWYRQLPEEGLKFMVYLQKENIIDESGMPKERFSAEFPKEGPSILRIQQVVRGDSAAYFCASSPGQGGHGYTFGSGTRLTVV.

The CDR3 is CASSLAGFDEQFF. CDR3 in DNA: TGTGCCAGCAGCTTGGCAGGTTTCGATGAGCAGTTCTTC. The J gene is TRBJ2-1, the V gene TRBV5-5; D unclear. CDR1 is SGHKS, CDR2 YYEKEE, per germline (reference sequence). This CDR3 is built from 13 residues. V lost 0 bases to trimming and J lost 8 bases, with 9 bases between them.

CDR3 nucleotides: TGTGCCAGCAGACCCGGGAGTAGCGGGTTTTACGAGCAGTACTTC. This codes for CASRPGSSGFYEQYF. This rearrangement joins TRBV2 to TRBJ2-7; 7 bases match TRBD2. The CDR3 length is 15 residues. Germline values: CDR1 SNHLY, CDR2 FYNNEI. Germline trimming cut 6 bases from V and 4 bases from J; bases unmatched to any gene: 12.

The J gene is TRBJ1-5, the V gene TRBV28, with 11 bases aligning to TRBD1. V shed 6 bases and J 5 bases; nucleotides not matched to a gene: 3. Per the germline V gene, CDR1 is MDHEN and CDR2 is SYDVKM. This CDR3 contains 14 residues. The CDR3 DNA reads TGTGCCAGCAGGAAGGGACAGGGGGATCAGCCCCAGCATTTT. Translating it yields CASRKGQGDQPQHF.

CDR3 DNA: TGTGCCAGTAGCCAAGAATCCAGTACCTATGGCTACACCTTC. Encoded protein: CASSQESSTYGYTF. This chain links TRBV19 with TRBJ1-2; D call uncertain. The V end was cut by 6 bases, the J end by 4 bases, with 15 bases between. The CDR3 sequence is 14 residues long. Germline CDR1 and CDR2: LNHDA and SQIVND (reference sequence).

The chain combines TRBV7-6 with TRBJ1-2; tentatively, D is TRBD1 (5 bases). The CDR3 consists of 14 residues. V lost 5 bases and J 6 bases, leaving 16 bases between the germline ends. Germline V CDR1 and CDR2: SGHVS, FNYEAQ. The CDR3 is CASSRAGGMNGYTF. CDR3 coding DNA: TGTGCCAGCAGCCGGGCCGGGGGGATGAATGGCTACACCTTC. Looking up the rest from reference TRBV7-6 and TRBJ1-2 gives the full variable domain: GAGVSQSPRYKVTKRGQDVALRCDPISGHVSLYWYRQALGQGPEFLTYFNYEAQQDKSGLPNDRFSAERPEGSISTLTIQRTEQRDSAMYRCASSRAGGMNGYTFGSGTRLTVV.

In DNA, the CDR3 is TGTGCCAGCAGTTTAGGGGGGGAACCAAGCAATCAGCCCCAGCATTTT. This codes for CASSLGGEPSNQPQHF. The chain links TRBV27 to TRBJ1-5; perhaps TRBD1 as D (5 bases). V was pared by 2 bases and J by 1 base, with 12 bases between. Germline CDR1 reads MNHEY; CDR2 reads SMNVEV (reference sequence). This CDR3 region has 16 residues.

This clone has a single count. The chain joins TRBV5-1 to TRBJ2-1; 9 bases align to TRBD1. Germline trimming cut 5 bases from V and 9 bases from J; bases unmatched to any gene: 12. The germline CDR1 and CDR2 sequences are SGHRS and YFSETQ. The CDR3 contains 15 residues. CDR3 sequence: CASSKGDRDITEQFF. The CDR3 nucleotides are TGCGCCAGCAGTAAAGGGGACAGGGATATCACTGAGCAGTTCTTC.

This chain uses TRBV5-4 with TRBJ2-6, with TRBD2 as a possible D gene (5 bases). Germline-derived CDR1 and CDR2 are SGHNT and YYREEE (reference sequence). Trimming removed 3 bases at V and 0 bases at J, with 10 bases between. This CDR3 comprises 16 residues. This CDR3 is CASSSGLVSGANVLTF. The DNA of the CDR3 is TGTGCCAGCAGCTCTGGACTGGTCTCTGGGGCCAACGTCCTGACTTTC.

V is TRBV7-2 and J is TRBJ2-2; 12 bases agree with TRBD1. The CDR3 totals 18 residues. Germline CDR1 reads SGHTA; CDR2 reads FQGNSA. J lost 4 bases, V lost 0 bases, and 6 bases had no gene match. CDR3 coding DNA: TGTGCCAGCAGCTTAGCTGGGACAGGGGGCAGAAGCACCGGGGAGCTGTTTTTT. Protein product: CASSLAGTGGRSTGELFF.

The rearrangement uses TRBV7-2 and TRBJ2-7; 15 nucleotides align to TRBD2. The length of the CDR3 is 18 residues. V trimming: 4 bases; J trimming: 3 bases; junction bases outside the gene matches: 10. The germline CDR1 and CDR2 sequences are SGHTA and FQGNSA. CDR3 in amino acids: CASSSPTGTSGRYYEQYF. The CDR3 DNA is TGTGCCAGCAGCTCCCCTACCGGGACTAGCGGGAGGTACTACGAGCAGTACTTC.

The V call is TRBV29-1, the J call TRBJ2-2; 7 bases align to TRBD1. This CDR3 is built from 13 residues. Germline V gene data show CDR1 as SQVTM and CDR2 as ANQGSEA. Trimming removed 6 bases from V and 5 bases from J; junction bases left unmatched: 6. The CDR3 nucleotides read TGCAGCGTACGACAGGGATGGACCGGGGAGCTGTTTTTT. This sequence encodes CSVRQGWTGELFF.

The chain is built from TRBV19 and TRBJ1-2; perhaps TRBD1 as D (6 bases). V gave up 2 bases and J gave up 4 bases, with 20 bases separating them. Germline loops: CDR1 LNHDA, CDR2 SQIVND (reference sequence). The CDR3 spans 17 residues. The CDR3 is CASSIKDSRNFLYGYTF. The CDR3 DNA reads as TGTGCCAGTAGTATAAAGGACAGCCGAAACTTCCTCTATGGCTACACCTTC.